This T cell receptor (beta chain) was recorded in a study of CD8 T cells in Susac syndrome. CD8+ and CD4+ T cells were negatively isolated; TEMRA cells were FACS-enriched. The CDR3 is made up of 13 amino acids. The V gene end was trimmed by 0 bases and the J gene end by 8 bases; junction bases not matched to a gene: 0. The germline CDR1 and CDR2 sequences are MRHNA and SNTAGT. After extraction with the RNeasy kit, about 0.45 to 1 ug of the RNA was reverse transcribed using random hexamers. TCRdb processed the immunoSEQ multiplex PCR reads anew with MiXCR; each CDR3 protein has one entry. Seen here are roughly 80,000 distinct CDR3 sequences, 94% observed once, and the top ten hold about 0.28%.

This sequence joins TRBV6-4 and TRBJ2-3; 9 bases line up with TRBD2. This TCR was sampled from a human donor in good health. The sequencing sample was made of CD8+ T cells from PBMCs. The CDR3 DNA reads TGTGCCAGCAGTGACTCGGGACTAGCTACGCAGTATTTT. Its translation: CASSDSGLATQYF.